This TCR beta chain comes out of a study of blood T cell repertoires in COVID-19 (dated by TCRdb to about 2020). Regarding the research as a whole: Samples from collaborators originated in the United States, Italy and Spain and spanned both the acute and convalescent phases of COVID-19. The material from the prospective study consisted of cDNA or gDNA derived from T cells, B-cell-depleted T cells, or PBMCs. Deeply sampled blood TCRbeta repertoires from subjects exposed to, actively infected with, or recovered from COVID-19 were included in the dataset. The repertoires were made available in a free public database intended to serve as a resource for research on the immune response to SARS-CoV-2. Samples were obtained from the ongoing ImmuneRACE study (first 160 participants) and from about 1,300 subjects provided by 6 global collaborators. A de-identified subject ID, COVID-19 status, age in years and sex were almost always included in the sample metadata. Where available, HLA class I and class II types were taken from metadata supplied by the sample provider and were not determined by assay-based typing.

Clipping removes 4 bases from V and 6 bases from J, with 3 as the unmatched junction base count. The CDR3 spans 14 residues, from the cysteine through the phenylalanine. Here the CDR3 DNA is all that survives: 42 bases in frame from base 1. The germline V gene encodes CDR1 LNHDA and CDR2 SQIVND (reference sequence). Collaborating institutions collected whole blood in K2EDTA tubes following their own protocols. For TCRbeta analysis, collaborators shipped samples in one of three forms: frozen whole blood, isolated PBMCs, or DNA extracted from either of those sample types. The immunoSEQ Assay, a bias-controlled multiplex PCR, was used to amplify TCRbeta CDR3 regions from genomic DNA. The authors' pipeline ran thus. Within the assay, amplification of reference gene primers was used to estimate how many nucleated cells each sample contained. To quantify the absolute abundance of each unique TCRbeta CDR3 rearrangement, sequence reads were collapsed and filtered. For each sample, productive Simpson clonality was calculated by taking the square root of Simpson's diversity index across productive rearrangements. TCRdb limited this immuneACCESS table to in-frame rearrangements with V and J called. A share of clones is missing; checked studies link under half to unresolved V genes, and the rest is unexplained. D and trimming were read from the DNA, whereas the V and J calls and clone size are those reported in that table. This sample is represented by 25,000 to 35,000 clones; 75% to 90% of them were singletons. Clones ranked in the top ten supply roughly 15% of the sample.

Summary of the overall study and its limitations: How much clinical and demographic metadata was included differed by source and by participant, and the metadata was provided uncurated.

Comments on this clone: The antigen it binds to is not known. No much larger clone exists at a distance of one base, and base qualities are not known.

The source of this sequence is a man older than 75 with acute or convalescent COVID-19. The chain joins TRBV19 to TRBJ2-5; 12 bases in between match TRBD2. Sequencing was performed on peripheral blood. The CDR3 protein sequence reads: CASSTGLAGQTQYF. Here is the DNA: TGTGCCAGTAGTACGGGACTAGCGGGTCAGACCCAGTACTTC.